This TCR beta chain was identified during a study of shared clonotypes between healthy human individuals (dated by TCRdb to 2018 to 2021). Regarding the complete study: The cohort included three men and a couple of women between 18 and 49 years of age. To estimate repertoire size and how much clonotypes are shared between individuals, the study performed deep sequencing of blood TCR repertoires from a few healthy adults. To increase sequencing depth and limit assay-specific biases, different laboratories used diverse techniques to prepare libraries and sequence TCR repertoires. Each donor's leukapheresis produced roughly between roughly 0.94 and 9.5 billion PBMCs.

Using the deep immunoSEQ assay, TCR CDR3 regions were amplified from genomic DNA by multiplex PCR. For each cell subset, the extracted genomic DNA was distributed evenly across all wells of several immunoSEQ 96-well plates, and each plate served as one replicate. For unsorted PBMC, each replicate PCR was loaded with about 300 ng genomic DNA, equivalent to approximately 33,000 T cell genomes. Unsorted PBMC genomic DNA was sequenced across ten immunoSEQ deep assay plates. Purified libraries were quantified with a Qubit 3.0 fluorometer, sized on a Bioanalyzer 2100, and re-quantified with the KAPA Library Quantification kit. Every immunoSEQ 96-well plate was sequenced on a dedicated single-read 150-cycle Illumina NextSeq 550 flow cell. As for the authors' bioinformatics: Because the immunoSEQ output held only junctional sequences and lacked quality scores, the filtering could not match the filtering applied to full-length reads. Sequences were annotated with PyIR, a Python wrapper for IgBLAST v1.9, and V/J genes and CDR3 were assigned using IMGT germline references. Reads were removed for weak V/J assignments (E-value above 1e-6), missing CDR3, stop codons, out-of-frame junctions, or ambiguous translated residues. V3J clonotypes were defined as sequences sharing the same inferred V gene, J gene, and CDR3 amino acid sequence. To compute the percentage overlap between repertoires, the number of shared unique clonotypes was divided by the size of the smaller repertoire. Richness of each repertoire was evaluated using RTK rarefaction, the Chao1 estimator, and Recon v2.1 estimates of unobserved clonotypes. The clones in this table, taken by TCRdb from immuneACCESS, are in-frame only. Not every clone is retained; where verified, under half of the shortfall comes from an unresolved V gene, and the cause of the rest is unknown. That table is the source of V, J and clone size, and D and trimming were worked out from the DNA. The sample yields around 450,000 clones; roughly 77% were counted once. 13% of the sample is taken by the ten largest.

Spanning cysteine to phenylalanine, the CDR3 consists of 19 amino acids. The DNA shown is the 57-base CDR3, in frame from base 1. V lost 1 base and J lost 7 bases, and the count of bases not matched to a germline gene is 16. From the germline V gene (reference sequence), CDR1 is LNHNV and CDR2 is YYDKDF. This clone appeared a single time. Its antigen remains undetermined. The record has no base qualities; no much larger clone is one base away. What the work shows at the level of the full study, not this receptor alone: Pairwise subsampling indicated that sequencing depth was expected to affect the degree of clonotype sharing among donors. Only blood was sampled, and tissue TCR repertoires likely differ from those in blood. The small number of donors limited the genetic and exposure-history diversity represented.

Healthy HIV-negative adults with no recently reported acute infections or vaccinations were included as donors. Every donor was a Caucasian adult residing in Nashville, Tennessee, USA. For unsorted samples, 90 million or so PBMCs were counted and genomic DNA was extracted with the QIAamp DNA Blood Mini kit. After blood collection by leukapheresis, PBMCs were isolated using Ficoll-Histopaque density gradient centrifugation and then cryopreserved in the vapor phase of liquid nitrogen. The TCR was taken from a woman in her thirties or forties in good health. Some clones in this sample may be carry-over from other donors' samples. The sequence links TRBV15 to TRBJ2-1, with 10 middle bases fitting TRBD2. Sequenced sample: PBMCs. The DNA is as follows: TGTGCCACCAGCAGAGGCGTACTAGCGGGGATCCAGTGGGTAAATGAGCAGTTCTTC. This encodes CATSRGVLAGIQWVNEQFF.